The present T cell receptor (beta chain) was sequenced within a study of T cell responses to AZD1222 COVID-19 vaccine. The study, taken as a whole, reports: Repertoire sampling happened only post peak T cell response. It was only a handful of AZD1222 recipients who were seropositive at baseline. Donors were chiefly white British, with a greater number of females, and clonal diversity was perhaps underestimated.

Only in-frame clones appear in the TCRdb table, and some are missing; sequencing was by immunoSEQ multiplex PCR. The sample includes some 84,000 clones, about 86% of them seen just once. A remark on this clone: The antigen remains unidentified.

Source: peripheral blood, taken on day 0 of AZD1222 vaccination. This TCR was sampled from an adult in good health.

The CDR3 loop reads CASSLGSGGSYNEQFF. The DNA of the CDR3 is TGTGCCAGCAGCTTAGGGTCGGGGGGCTCCTACAATGAGCAGTTCTTC. The chain has TRBV5-4 and TRBJ2-1; 7 nucleotides line up with TRBD2. Losses at the gene ends were 2 bases for V and 0 bases for J; bases not matched to a gene: 5. This CDR3 has 16 residues. CDR1 SGHNT and CDR2 YYREEE come from the germline V gene (reference sequence).